The 28 T cell receptor beta chains below were found in one sample sequenced in a study of cytomegalovirus exposure and HLA in healthy donors. In the PCR, 60 Vbeta and 13 Jbeta primers were used. Sequencing used immunoSEQ multiplex PCR; TCRdb keeps in-frame clones, though not all of them. The sample lists about 160,000 clones, about 65% occurring once. The sequenced sample was PBMCs. Receptors originate from a man aged 35-49 years in good health and CMV-seropositive.

This chain connects TRBV27 to TRBJ1-2, with a possible D match to TRBD1 (5 bases). The ends were cut back, 2 bases at V and 5 bases at J, with 36 bases in the middle. Germline V CDR1 and CDR2: MNHEY, SMNVEV (reference sequence). The CDR3 sequence is 22 residues long. As DNA, the CDR3 is TGTGCCAGCAGTTTAAGATTGGCAGCGGGGGTAACGAACAATCCGGCCGTTTATGGCTACACCTTC. Amino acids: CASSLRLAAGVTNNPAVYGYTF.

This clone was observed a few times. V gene TRBV6-1 combines with J gene TRBJ1-5, with D uncertain. Germline CDR1 is MNHNS and CDR2 is SASEGT. This CDR3 is 13 amino acids long. V shed 7 bases and J shed 1 base, with 8 bases lying between them. The CDR3 DNA follows: TGTGCCAGCAACCTACTCAGCAATCAGCCCCAGCATTTT. Amino acids: CASNLLSNQPQHF.

The chain combines TRBV7-9 with TRBJ2-6, with 9 positions matching TRBD1. Germline assignment: CDR1 SEHNR and CDR2 FQNEAQ (reference sequence). J lost 2 bases, V lost 1 base, and 0 bases had no gene match. The CDR3 is 16 amino acids. The CDR3 region has the DNA TGTGCCAGCAGCTTAGACAGGGGGCCTGGGGCCAACGTCCTGACTTTC. It specifies CASSLDRGPGANVLTF. Full variable domain (missing parts from reference TRBV7-9 and TRBJ2-6): DTGVSQNPRHKITKRGQNVTFRCDPISEHNRLYWYRQTLGQGPEFLTYFQNEAQLEKSRLLSDRFSAERPKGSFSTLEIQRTEQGDSAMYLCASSLDRGPGANVLTFGAGSRLTVL.

This clone was observed a handful of times. The chain recombines TRBV7-2 with TRBJ1-4; the D gene is possibly TRBD1 (6 bases). Germline V gene lookup returns CDR1 SGHTA and CDR2 FQGNSA. The CDR3 is 14 residues long. Trimming removed 1 base from V and 6 bases from J, with 9 bases in between. The CDR3 loop is CASSLGQVDEKLFF. CDR3 bases: TGTGCCAGCAGCTTAGGACAGGTGGATGAAAAACTGTTTTTT.

The chain joins TRBV5-8 to TRBJ1-2; D gene ambiguous. The germline V gene encodes CDR1 SGHTS and CDR2 YDEGEE. This CDR3 contains 14 residues. The V end was cut by 0 bases, the J end by 6 bases, with 12 bases between. The CDR3: CASSLVSGTHGYTF. In DNA form, the CDR3 reads TGTGCCAGCAGCTTGGTGTCGGGAACCCATGGCTACACCTTC.

This clone was seen a handful of times. This chain connects TRBV10-3 to TRBJ1-1; no firm D call. Germline V gene lookup returns CDR1 ENHRY and CDR2 SYGVKD. V lost 6 bases to trimming and J lost 2 bases, with 16 bases between them. The CDR3 is 15 residues long. The CDR3 sequence is CAISPQGGGNTEAFF. CDR3 nucleotides: TGTGCCATCAGCCCACAAGGAGGCGGAAACACTGAAGCTTTCTTT.

The J gene is TRBJ2-3, the V gene TRBV7-2; the match to TRBD2 covers 15 bases. After removal of 0 bases from V and 0 bases from J, the junction contained 1 base not matched to a gene. CDR1 is SGHTA, CDR2 FQGNSA, per germline. The CDR3 contains 18 residues. The CDR3 DNA reads TGTGCCAGCAGCTTAGCGGGACTAGCGGGGGGAAGCACAGATACGCAGTATTTT. Amino acids: CASSLAGLAGGSTDTQYF.

Concerning this clone: Other DNA sequences of this sample code for an identical CDR3. The chain carries TRBV29-1 and TRBJ1-2; TRBD1 aligns across 9 bases. CDR1 and CDR2 (germline): SQVTM, ANQGSEA. The CDR3 is 14 amino acids. V shed 6 bases and J 8 bases; nucleotides not matched to a gene: 13. The CDR3 nucleotides read TGCAGCGTGGAACAGGGGGCCCATTTCCAAGGCTACACCTTC. It is translated as CSVEQGAHFQGYTF.

This chain joins TRBV6-6 and TRBJ1-5; 9 bases map to TRBD1. CDR1 MNHNY and CDR2 SVGAGI come from the germline V gene (reference sequence). This CDR3 comprises 16 residues. V gave up 2 bases and J gave up 7 bases; unmatched junction bases: 9. The DNA of the CDR3 is TGTGCCAGCAGTTACACCCACAGGGGGCAGGGACAGCCCCAGCATTTT. Translated: CASSYTHRGQGQPQHF.

This chain joins TRBV4-3 and TRBJ1-2; 8 bases agree with TRBD1. V shed 3 bases and J 4 bases; nucleotides not matched to a gene: 13. CDR1 LGHNA and CDR2 YSLEER come from the germline V gene. This CDR3 spans 17 amino acids. The CDR3 nucleotides read TGCGCCAGCAGCCAGGGGGGCCCATCGGACAGGGTCTATGGCTACACCTTC. It encodes CASSQGGPSDRVYGYTF.

This clone occurred a few times. This chain joins TRBV6-6 and TRBJ2-1; 7 bases map to TRBD1. This CDR3 spans 15 amino acids. The J segment lost 0 bases and the V segment lost 6 bases, leaving 5 bases of the junction unmatched. CDR1 and CDR2 (germline): MNHNY, SVGAGI (reference sequence). DNA of the CDR3: TGTGCCAGCAGAGAAACAGGGGCCTCCTACAATGAGCAGTTCTTC. Translated: CASRETGASYNEQFF.

In DNA, the CDR3 is TGTGCCAGCAGTACAACCGGGACAGCTGCGAACACCGGGGAGCTGTTTTTT. Protein: CASSTTGTAANTGELFF. The chain is built from TRBV2 and TRBJ2-2; 7 bases align to TRBD1. CDR3 length equals 17 residues. Losses at the gene ends were 5 bases for V and 0 bases for J; bases not matched to a gene: 9. Germline V gene lookup returns CDR1 SNHLY and CDR2 FYNNEI.

The chain uses TRBV5-1 and TRBJ1-1; TRBD1 matches 10 bases. V dropped 4 bases and J dropped 7; count of bases not matched to a gene: 4. The CDR3 contains 13 residues. Germline CDR1 and CDR2: SGHRS and YFSETQ. CDR3 region: CASSIGTGVEAFF. The DNA of the CDR3 is TGCGCCAGCAGCATCGGGACAGGGGTTGAAGCTTTCTTT.

The V and J genes are TRBV5-4 and TRBJ2-7; the D gene is possibly TRBD2 (5 bases). V lost 0 bases to trimming and J lost 0 bases, with 10 bases between them. The CDR3 contains 15 residues. Germline CDR1 reads SGHNT; CDR2 reads YYREEE (reference sequence). The chain's CDR3 is CASSLVGVDSYEQYF. The CDR3 coding sequence is TGTGCCAGCAGCTTGGTCGGGGTAGACTCCTACGAGCAGTACTTC.

This chain links TRBV7-8 with TRBJ2-1, with no clear D. The CDR3 has 13 residues. Trimming left V 1 base short and J 7 bases short, with 8 bases between. Germline-derived CDR1 and CDR2 are SGHVS and FQNEAQ. CDR3 nucleotides: TGTGCCAGCAGCTTAGGGTTCAGGAATGAGCAGTTCTTC. Protein sequence: CASSLGFRNEQFF.

The J gene is TRBJ2-7, the V gene TRBV9; 7 nucleotides line up with TRBD2. The CDR3 extends over 15 amino acids. The germline V gene has CDR1 SGDLS and CDR2 YYNGEE. Unmatched junction bases numbered 3, after V lost 0 bases and J lost 0 bases. The CDR3: CASSVDSGASYEQYF. CDR3 nucleotide sequence: TGTGCCAGCAGCGTAGACAGCGGGGCCTCCTACGAGCAGTACTTC.

This clone appeared a single time. The V and J genes are TRBV2 and TRBJ2-2; D may be TRBD2 (6 bases). Trimming cost V 0 bases and J 0 bases, with 20 bases left between them. CDR1 is SNHLY and CDR2 is FYNNEI in the germline V gene. The CDR3 runs 20 residues. CDR3 in amino acids: CASSEAQIPLTGANTGELFF. For the CDR3, the DNA is TGTGCCAGCAGTGAAGCGCAAATTCCCTTAACGGGGGCGAACACCGGGGAGCTGTTTTTT.

The rearrangement links TRBV11-1 to TRBJ1-1; D is uncertain. From germline, CDR1 is SGHAT and CDR2 FQDESV (reference sequence). The CDR3 extends over 15 amino acids. V was clipped by 5 bases and J by 1 base, with 14 bases between them. CDR3 residues: CASSEGRSANTEAFF. DNA for the CDR3: TGTGCCAGCAGCGAGGGAAGGAGCGCGAACACTGAAGCTTTCTTT.

The rearrangement links TRBV19 to TRBJ1-5, with TRBD1 matching 12 bases. Losses at the gene ends were 5 bases for V and 7 bases for J; bases not matched to a gene: 9. The CDR3 contains 16 residues. CDR1 is LNHDA, CDR2 SQIVND, per germline (reference sequence). The CDR3 region has the DNA TGTGCCAGTAGTCCCTGGGACAGGGGGCGGCGGCAGCCCCAGCATTTT. It specifies CASSPWDRGRRQPQHF.

The chain employs TRBV15 and TRBJ1-2; possible D gene TRBD1, 5 bases. Trimming shortened V by 0 bases and J by 5 bases, and 16 bases separated the two germline ends. This CDR3 region has 16 residues. The germline V gene has CDR1 LNHNV and CDR2 YYDKDF (reference sequence). In DNA form, the CDR3 reads TGTGCCACCAGCAGAGATAGGGCGGGGCAGGATTATGGCTACACCTTC. Protein: CATSRDRAGQDYGYTF.

This rearrangement joins TRBV19 to TRBJ2-4; D may be TRBD2 (6 bases). Trimming removed 1 base at V and 3 bases at J, with 13 bases between. The CDR3 length is 16 residues. CDR1 is LNHDA, CDR2 SQIVND, per germline (reference sequence). The CDR3 protein is CASSIGFGGIKNIQYF. CDR3 in DNA: TGTGCCAGTAGTATAGGCTTCGGGGGAATCAAAAACATTCAGTACTTC.

The chain carries TRBV13 and TRBJ2-7, with 11 bases that match TRBD1. Germline CDR1 is PRHDT and CDR2 is FYEKMQ (reference sequence). Trimming removed 6 bases from V and 5 bases from J; junction bases left unmatched: 9. The CDR3 sequence is 15 residues long. CDR3 in amino acids: CASSYLGQGGHEQYF. DNA of the CDR3: TGTGCCAGCAGTTACTTGGGACAGGGGGGACACGAGCAGTACTTC.

This clone has only a few counts. The chain employs TRBV6-6 and TRBJ2-5, with D possibly being TRBD2 (6 bases). The CDR3 spans 14 residues. Germline-derived CDR1 and CDR2 are MNHNY and SVGAGI (reference sequence). V was shortened by 2 bases and J by 2 bases, with 9 bases between the two germline ends. Written as DNA, the CDR3 is TGTGCCAGCAGTTACCTGGGACTGCAAGAGACCCAGTACTTC. This sequence encodes CASSYLGLQETQYF.

The chain joins TRBV9 to TRBJ2-7; D not certain. The CDR3 covers 13 residues. V lost 1 base to trimming and J lost 0 bases, with 5 bases between them. Germline CDR1 SGDLS, CDR2 YYNGEE. CDR3 nucleotides: TGTGCCAGCAGCGTATCCTACTCCTACGAGCAGTACTTC. Its protein product is CASSVSYSYEQYF.

The chain couples TRBV4-1 to TRBJ2-5; 7 bases line up with TRBD1. Germline values: CDR1 MGHRA, CDR2 YSYEKL. The V gene end was trimmed by 4 bases and the J gene end by 2 bases; junction bases not matched to a gene: 7. CDR3 length equals 15 residues. In nucleotides, the CDR3 is TGCGCCAGCAGCCGAGACAGGGCCGTACAAGAGACCCAGTACTTC. Its protein product is CASSRDRAVQETQYF.

This clone was counted a single time. J is TRBJ1-6 and V is TRBV4-1, with 7 positions matching TRBD1. With 2 bases clipped from V and 9 bases from J, the junction kept 10 bases outside the gene matches. The CDR3 loop spans 16 amino acids. CDR1 is MGHRA and CDR2 is YSYEKL in the germline V gene. CDR3 in amino acids: CASSQNGLGTASPLHF. The CDR3 DNA reads TGCGCCAGCAGCCAAAATGGACTCGGGACAGCTTCACCCCTCCACTTT.

This chain links TRBV7-2 with TRBJ2-5; possible D gene TRBD2, 6 bases. Between the trimmed V and J ends, which lost 0 bases and 1 base, there was a span of 12 bases. The CDR3 contains 16 residues. Germline V lookup: CDR1 SGHTA, CDR2 FQGNSA. The CDR3 DNA reads TGTGCCAGCAGCTTAGCCCCGTGGAGGGTCCAAGAGACCCAGTACTTC. Its translation is CASSLAPWRVQETQYF.

This clone was counted a few times. The chain carries TRBV19 and TRBJ1-1; D might be TRBD1 (5 bases). The length of the CDR3 is 13 residues. Trimming stripped 6 bases from V and 1 base from J, with 9 bases between. In germline, CDR1 is LNHDA, CDR2 SQIVND (reference sequence). The CDR3 DNA reads as TGTGCCAGTAGGGACACCTCGAACACTGAAGCTTTCTTT. Amino acid sequence: CASRDTSNTEAFF.